This T cell receptor (beta chain) is drawn from a study of T cells in Graves' hyperthyroidism and ophthalmopathy. The CDR3 is made up of 15 amino acids. V was trimmed by 3 bases and J by 1 base, leaving 12 bases between them. This clonotype turned up a few times. The source material, RNA transcripts, was used to amplify TCR beta CDR3 regions. A set of HTBI primers served as the primers for a first-round RT-PCR of the TCR CDR3. TCRdb re-called the multiplex PCR reads through MiXCR, storing one row per CDR3 protein. The data hold approximately 400,000 distinct CDR3 sequences, with more than 20% observed a single time.

The chain links TRBV12-3 or TRBV12-4 to TRBJ2-5; no firm D call. The TCR comes from a man between 50 and 59 years old with Graves' hyperthyroidism. Sequenced material: blood. The CDR3 nucleotides read TGTGCCAGCAGTTTGGGCCGCCTCGGCCAAGAGACCCAGTACTTC. Protein sequence: CASSLGRLGQETQYF.